This T cell receptor (beta chain) was sequenced during a study of cytomegalovirus exposure and HLA in healthy donors. As regards this clone: What it binds is unknown.

Overall study findings and caveats: CMV antigen specificity of a few CMV-associated chains was confirmed in vitro. There were 150 to 200 TCR beta chains listed as cytomegalovirus-associated.

This CDR3 has 15 residues. V lost 1 base to trimming and J lost 6 bases; unmatched junction nucleotides: 5. Germline-derived CDR1 and CDR2 are SGHVS and FQNEAQ. The donors were in the approximately 120-subject validation cohort; that cohort was separate from the roughly 620-subject first cohort. Assay used: immunoSEQ multiplex PCR; TCRdb lists only in-frame clones, some missing. Seen here are roughly 59,000 clones, 85% to 95% observed once, and the top ten hold around 7%. The clonotype comes from a woman under 30 in good health and CMV-seropositive. What was sequenced was PBMCs. The V gene is TRBV7-8, the J gene TRBJ1-5; 8 bases fit TRBD1. The CDR3 region is CASSLGTGMGQPQHF. The CDR3 bases are TGTGCCAGCAGCTTAGGGACAGGGATGGGTCAGCCCCAGCATTTT.